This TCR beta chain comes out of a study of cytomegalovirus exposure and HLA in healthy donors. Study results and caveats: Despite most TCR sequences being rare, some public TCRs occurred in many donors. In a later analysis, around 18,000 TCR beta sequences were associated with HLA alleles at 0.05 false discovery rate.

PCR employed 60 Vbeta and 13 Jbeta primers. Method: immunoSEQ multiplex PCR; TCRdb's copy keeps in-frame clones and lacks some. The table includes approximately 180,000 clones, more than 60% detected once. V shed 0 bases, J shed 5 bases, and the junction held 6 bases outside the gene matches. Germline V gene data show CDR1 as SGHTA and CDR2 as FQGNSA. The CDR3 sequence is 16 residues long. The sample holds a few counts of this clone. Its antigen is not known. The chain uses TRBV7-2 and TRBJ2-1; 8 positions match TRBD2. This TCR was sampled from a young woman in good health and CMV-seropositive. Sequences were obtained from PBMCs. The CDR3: CASSLAGSGRNNEQFF. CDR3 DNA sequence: TGTGCCAGCAGCTTAGCAGGCAGCGGGAGAAACAATGAGCAGTTCTTC.